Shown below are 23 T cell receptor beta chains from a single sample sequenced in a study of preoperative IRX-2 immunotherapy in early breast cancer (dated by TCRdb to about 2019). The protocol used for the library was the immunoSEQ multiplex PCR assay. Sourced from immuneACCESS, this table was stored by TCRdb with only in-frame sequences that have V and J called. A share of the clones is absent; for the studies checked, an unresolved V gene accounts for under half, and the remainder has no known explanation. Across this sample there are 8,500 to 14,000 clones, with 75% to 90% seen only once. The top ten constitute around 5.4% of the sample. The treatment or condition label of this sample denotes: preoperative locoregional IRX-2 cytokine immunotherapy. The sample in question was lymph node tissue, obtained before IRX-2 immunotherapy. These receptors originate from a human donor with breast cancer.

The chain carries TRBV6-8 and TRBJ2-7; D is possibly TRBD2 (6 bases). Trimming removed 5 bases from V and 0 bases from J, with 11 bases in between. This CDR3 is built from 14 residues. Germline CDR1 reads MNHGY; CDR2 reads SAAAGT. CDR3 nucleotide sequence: TGTGCCAGCAGTAGGATGGGGGGCTCCTACGAGCAGTACTTC. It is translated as CASSRMGGSYEQYF.

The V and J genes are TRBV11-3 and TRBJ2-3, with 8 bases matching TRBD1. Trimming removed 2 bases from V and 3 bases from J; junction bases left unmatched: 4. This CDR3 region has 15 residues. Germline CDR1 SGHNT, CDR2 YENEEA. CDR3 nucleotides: TGTGCCAGCAGCTTACAGGGGGCTAGGACAGATACGCAGTATTTT. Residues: CASSLQGARTDTQYF.

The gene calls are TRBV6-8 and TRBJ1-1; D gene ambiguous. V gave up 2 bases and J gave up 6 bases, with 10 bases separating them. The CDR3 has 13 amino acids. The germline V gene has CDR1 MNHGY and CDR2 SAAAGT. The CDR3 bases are TGTGCCAGCAGTTACGACGGGGAGGCTGAAGCTTTCTTT. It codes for CASSYDGEAEAFF.

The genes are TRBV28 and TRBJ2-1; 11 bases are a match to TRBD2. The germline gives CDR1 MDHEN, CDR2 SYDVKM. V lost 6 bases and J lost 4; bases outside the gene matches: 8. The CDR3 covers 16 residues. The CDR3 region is CASRQGTSGYYNEQFF. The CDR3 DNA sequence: TGTGCCAGCAGACAGGGGACTAGCGGCTATTACAATGAGCAGTTCTTC.

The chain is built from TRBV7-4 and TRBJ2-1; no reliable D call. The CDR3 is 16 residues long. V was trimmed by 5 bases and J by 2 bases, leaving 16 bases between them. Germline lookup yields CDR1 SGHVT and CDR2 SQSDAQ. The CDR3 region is CASSQEPVSTYNEQFF. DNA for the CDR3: TGTGCCAGCAGCCAAGAGCCCGTCTCGACCTACAATGAGCAGTTCTTC.

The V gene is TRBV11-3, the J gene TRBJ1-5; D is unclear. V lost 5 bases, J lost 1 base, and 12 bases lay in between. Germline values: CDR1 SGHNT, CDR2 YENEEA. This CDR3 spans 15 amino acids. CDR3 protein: CASSPSWGSNQPQHF. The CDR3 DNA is TGTGCCAGCAGCCCGTCGTGGGGAAGCAATCAGCCCCAGCATTTT.

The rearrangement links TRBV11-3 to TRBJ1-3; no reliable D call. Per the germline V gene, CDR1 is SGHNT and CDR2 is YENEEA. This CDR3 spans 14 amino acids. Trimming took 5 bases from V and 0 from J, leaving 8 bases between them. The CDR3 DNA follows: TGTGCCAGCAGCCGGAGTAGCTCTGGAAACACCATATATTTT. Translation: CASSRSSSGNTIYF.

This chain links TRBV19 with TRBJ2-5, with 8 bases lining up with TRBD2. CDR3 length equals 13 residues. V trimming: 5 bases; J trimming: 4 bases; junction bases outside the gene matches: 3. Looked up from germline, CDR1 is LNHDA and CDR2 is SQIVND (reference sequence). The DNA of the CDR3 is TGTGCCAGTAGTGAGACTAGCGTAGAGACCCAGTACTTC. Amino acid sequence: CASSETSVETQYF.

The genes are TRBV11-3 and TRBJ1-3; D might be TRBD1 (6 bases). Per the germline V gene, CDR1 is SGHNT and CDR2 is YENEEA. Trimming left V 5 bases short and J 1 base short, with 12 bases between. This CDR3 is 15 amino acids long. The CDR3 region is CASSRDRLSGNTIYF. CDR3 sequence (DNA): TGTGCCAGCAGCCGTGACAGGTTATCTGGAAACACCATATATTTT.

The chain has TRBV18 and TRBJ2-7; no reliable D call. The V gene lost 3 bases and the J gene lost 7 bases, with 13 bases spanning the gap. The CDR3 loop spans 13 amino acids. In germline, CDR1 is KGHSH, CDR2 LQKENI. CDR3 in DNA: TGTGCCAGCTCACCCTCGATAAACATGGAGCAGTACTTC. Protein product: CASSPSINMEQYF.

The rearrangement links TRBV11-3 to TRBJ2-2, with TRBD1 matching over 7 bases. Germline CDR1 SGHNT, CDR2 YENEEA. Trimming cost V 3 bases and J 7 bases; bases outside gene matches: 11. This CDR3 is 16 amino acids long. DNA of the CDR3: TGTGCCAGCAGCTTGGGTGCAGGGGGTCGTAGCGGGGAGCTGTTTTTT. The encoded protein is CASSLGAGGRSGELFF.

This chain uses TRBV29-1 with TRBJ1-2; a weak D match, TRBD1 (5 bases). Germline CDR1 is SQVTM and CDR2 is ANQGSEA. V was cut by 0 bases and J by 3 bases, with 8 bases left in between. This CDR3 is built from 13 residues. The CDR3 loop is CSVEDGAHYGYTF. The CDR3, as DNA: TGCAGCGTTGAAGACGGGGCTCACTATGGCTACACCTTC.

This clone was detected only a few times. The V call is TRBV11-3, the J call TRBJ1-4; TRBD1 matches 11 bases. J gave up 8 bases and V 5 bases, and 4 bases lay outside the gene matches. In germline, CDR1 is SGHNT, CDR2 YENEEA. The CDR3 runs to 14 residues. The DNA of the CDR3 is TGTGCCAGCAGCCGGACAGGGGGCATAGAAAAACTGTTTTTT. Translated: CASSRTGGIEKLFF. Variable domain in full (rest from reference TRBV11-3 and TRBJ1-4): EAGVVQSPRYKIIEKKQPVAFWCNPISGHNTLYWYLQNLGQGPELLIRYENEEAVDDSQLPKDRFSAERLKGVDSTLKIQPAELGDSAVYLCASSRTGGIEKLFFGSGTQLSVL.

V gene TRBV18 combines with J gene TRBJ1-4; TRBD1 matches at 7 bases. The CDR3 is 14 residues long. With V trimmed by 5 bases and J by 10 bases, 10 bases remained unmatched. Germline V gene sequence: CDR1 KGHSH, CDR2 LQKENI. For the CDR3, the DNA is TGTGCCAGCTCATCTTGGACAGGTCCGGTAAAACTGTTTTTT. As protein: CASSSWTGPVKLFF.

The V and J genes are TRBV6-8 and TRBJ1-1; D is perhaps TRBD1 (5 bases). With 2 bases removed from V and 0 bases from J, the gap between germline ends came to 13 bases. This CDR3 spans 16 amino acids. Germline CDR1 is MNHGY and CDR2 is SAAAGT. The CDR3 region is CASSYTAGLMNTEAFF. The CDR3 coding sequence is TGTGCCAGCAGTTACACGGCGGGACTCATGAACACTGAAGCTTTCTTT.

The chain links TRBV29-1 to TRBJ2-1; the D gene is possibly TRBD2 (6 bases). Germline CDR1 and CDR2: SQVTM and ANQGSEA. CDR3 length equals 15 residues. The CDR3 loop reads CSGVSGSSSYNEQFF. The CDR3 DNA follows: TGCAGTGGGGTTAGCGGTTCTAGCTCCTACAATGAGCAGTTCTTC.

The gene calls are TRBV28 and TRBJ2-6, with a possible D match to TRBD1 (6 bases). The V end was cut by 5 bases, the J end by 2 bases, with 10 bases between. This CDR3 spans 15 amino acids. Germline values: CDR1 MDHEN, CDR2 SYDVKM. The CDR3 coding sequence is TGTGCCAGCAGTCAAGGGGGAACTGGGGCCAACGTCCTGACTTTC. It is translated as CASSQGGTGANVLTF. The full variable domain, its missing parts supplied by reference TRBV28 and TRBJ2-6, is DVKVTQSSRYLVKRTGEKVFLECVQDMDHENMFWYRQDPGLGLRLIYFSYDVKMKEKGDIPEGYSVSREKKERFSLILESASTNQTSMYLCASSQGGTGANVLTFGAGSRLTVL.

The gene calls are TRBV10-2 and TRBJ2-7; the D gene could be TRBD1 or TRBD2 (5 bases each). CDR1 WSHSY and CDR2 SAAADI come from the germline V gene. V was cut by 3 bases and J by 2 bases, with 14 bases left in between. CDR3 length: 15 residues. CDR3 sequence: CASSDGWGKPYEQYF. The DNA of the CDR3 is TGCGCCAGCAGTGACGGGTGGGGGAAACCCTACGAGCAGTACTTC.

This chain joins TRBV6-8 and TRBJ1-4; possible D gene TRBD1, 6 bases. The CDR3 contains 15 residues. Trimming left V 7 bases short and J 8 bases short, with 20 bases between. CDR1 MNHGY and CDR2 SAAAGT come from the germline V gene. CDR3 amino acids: CASNPIQGFGEKLFF. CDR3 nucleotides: TGTGCCAGCAACCCCATCCAGGGGTTTGGGGAAAAACTGTTTTTT.

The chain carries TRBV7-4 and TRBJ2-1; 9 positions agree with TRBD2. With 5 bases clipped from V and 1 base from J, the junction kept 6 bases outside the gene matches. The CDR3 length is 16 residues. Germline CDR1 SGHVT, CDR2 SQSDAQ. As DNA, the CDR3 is TGTGCCAGCAGCATACGTAGCGGGAGTTCCTACAATGAGCAGTTCTTC. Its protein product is CASSIRSGSSYNEQFF.

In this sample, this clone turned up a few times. In DNA, the CDR3 is TGTGCCAGTAGCGGGACAGGACGGAACTATGGCTACACCTTC. This encodes CASSGTGRNYGYTF. The gene calls are TRBV19 and TRBJ1-2, with 8 bases aligning to TRBD1. V lost 6 bases and J lost 2; bases outside the gene matches: 5. Germline V CDR1 and CDR2: LNHDA, SQIVND (reference sequence). The length of the CDR3 is 14 residues.

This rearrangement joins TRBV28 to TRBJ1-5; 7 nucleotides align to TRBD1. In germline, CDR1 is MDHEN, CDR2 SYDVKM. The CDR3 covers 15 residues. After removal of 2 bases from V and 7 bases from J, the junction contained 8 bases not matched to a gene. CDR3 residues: CASSLLSQGVQPQHF. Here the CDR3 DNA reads TGTGCCAGCAGTTTACTATCCCAGGGGGTCCAGCCCCAGCATTTT.

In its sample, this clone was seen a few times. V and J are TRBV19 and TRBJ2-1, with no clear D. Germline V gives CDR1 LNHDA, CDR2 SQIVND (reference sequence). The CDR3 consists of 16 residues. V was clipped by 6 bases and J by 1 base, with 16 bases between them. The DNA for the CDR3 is TGTGCCAGTAGCCTTGGCTGGTCTAGGTCCTACAATGAGCAGTTCTTC. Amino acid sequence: CASSLGWSRSYNEQFF.